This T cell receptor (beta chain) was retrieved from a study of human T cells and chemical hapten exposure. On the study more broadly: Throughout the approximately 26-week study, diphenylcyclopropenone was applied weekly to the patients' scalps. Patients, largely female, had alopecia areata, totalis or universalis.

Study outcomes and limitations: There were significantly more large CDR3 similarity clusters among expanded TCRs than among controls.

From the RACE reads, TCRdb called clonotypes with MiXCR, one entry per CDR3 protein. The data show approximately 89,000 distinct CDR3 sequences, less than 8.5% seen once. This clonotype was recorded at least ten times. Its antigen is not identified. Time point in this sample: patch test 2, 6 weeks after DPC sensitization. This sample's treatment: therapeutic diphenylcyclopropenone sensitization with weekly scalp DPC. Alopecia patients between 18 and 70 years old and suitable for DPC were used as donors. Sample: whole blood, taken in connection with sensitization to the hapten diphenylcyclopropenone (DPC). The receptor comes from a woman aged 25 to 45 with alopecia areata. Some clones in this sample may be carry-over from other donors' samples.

The CDR3 coding sequence is TGTGCCAGCAGCCCCGTAGGTGGTTCGCAGGGTGAAGCTTTCTTT. This codes for CASSPVGGSQGEAFF. V usage is TRBV7-2 and J usage is TRBJ1-1; possibly TRBD1 for D (5 bases). There are 15 residues in the CDR3. The germline CDR1 and CDR2 sequences are SGHTA and FQGNSA. Trimming pared 5 bases from V and 7 bases from J, leaving 20 bases between.